This is a list of T cell receptor beta chains from one sample in a study of human T cells and chemical hapten exposure. From the RACE reads, TCRdb called clonotypes with MiXCR, one entry per CDR3 protein. The sample lists more than 85,000 distinct CDR3 sequences; about a tenth were seen once. The input for sequencing was whole blood, taken in connection with sensitization to the hapten diphenylcyclopropenone (DPC). The source of these receptors is a middle-aged woman with alopecia areata. Some clones in this sample may be carry-over from other donors' samples. Both conserved end residues are part of each CDR3. D genes are given only for firm matches. Clone size, where shown, is once, few, many, or a class for clones that have expanded.

clone_size,v_call,j_call,d_call,cdr3_length,cdr3_nt,cdr3_aa
.,TRBV12-3/TRBV12-4,TRBJ1-3,TRBD1,18,TGTGCCAGCAGTTCCTCGCCCCGACAGGGGCCAGCAGGAAACACCATATATTTT,CASSSSPRQGPAGNTIYF
many,TRBV15,TRBJ2-4,TRBD1,18,TGTGCCACCAGCAGAGATCGTGGGACAGAACGAGCCAAAAACATTCAGTACTTC,CATSRDRGTERAKNIQYF
many,TRBV7-9,TRBJ1-4,.,11,TGTGCCAGCAGCATTAATGAAAAACTGTTTTTT,CASSINEKLFF
.,TRBV6-5,TRBJ2-4,.,16,TGTGCCAGTAGGAGAGGGGGGGCATTCGCCAAAAACATTCAGTACTTC,CASRRGGAFAKNIQYF
.,TRBV20-1,TRBJ1-2,.,16,TGCAGTGCTCCTACCGTACAGACGGTAGCTAACTATGGCTACACCTTC,CSAPTVQTVANYGYTF
many,TRBV27,TRBJ2-7,TRBD1,15,TGTGCCAGCAGGGATCCGGGACAGGTTCCCTACGAGCAGTACTTC,CASRDPGQVPYEQYF
many,TRBV28,TRBJ2-7,.,15,TGTGCCAGCAGGGAGTTAGGGGGTAGCTCCTACGAGCAGTACTTC,CASRELGGSSYEQYF
many,TRBV9,TRBJ1-2,TRBD1,14,TGTGCCAGCAGCGCGGGACAGGGGGACTATGGCTACACCTTC,CASSAGQGDYGYTF
few,TRBV20-1,TRBJ1-2,.,13,TGCAGTGCGTTCATCCAGGGAATAGGTGGCTACACCTTC,CSAFIQGIGGYTF
.,TRBV13,TRBJ2-1,TRBD2,16,TGTGCCAGCAGCTTATTAGCGGGGGGGCAGGACAATGAGCAGTTCTTC,CASSLLAGGQDNEQFF
few,TRBV7-9,TRBJ1-2,.,12,TGTGCCAGCAGCCCCAGCTTTAAAGGCTACACCTTC,CASSPSFKGYTF
few,TRBV30,TRBJ1-5,TRBD1,17,TGTGCCTGGAGGGGAAGGGACAGGGGAGGTAAGAATCAGCCCCAGCATTTT,CAWRGRDRGGKNQPQHF
many,TRBV27,TRBJ1-4,.,14,TGTGCCAGCAGGACGTCCTCAACTAATGAAAAACTGTTTTTT,CASRTSSTNEKLFF
many,TRBV7-3,TRBJ2-1,TRBD1,16,TGTGCCAGCGCTCATCGACAGGGGCTGAGGTACAATGAGCAGTTCTTC,CASAHRQGLRYNEQFF
many,TRBV6-2/TRBV6-3,TRBJ2-5,TRBD2,15,TGTGCCAGCATGGGCCGCGCGGGGGGACAAGAGACCCAGTACTTC,CASMGRAGGQETQYF
many,TRBV12-5,TRBJ2-1,TRBD1,15,TGTGCTAGTGGTACCGGGACAGGGGCCTACAATGAGCAGTTCTTC,CASGTGTGAYNEQFF
many,TRBV11-2,TRBJ2-7,TRBD2,17,TGTGCCAGCAGCTTAGGAGGGACTAGCGGGGGCTACTACGAGCAGTACTTC,CASSLGGTSGGYYEQYF
many,TRBV5-1,TRBJ1-1,.,14,TGCGCCAGCAGCTTAGCAGAGCTAAACACTGAAGCTTTCTTT,CASSLAELNTEAFF
.,TRBV3-1,TRBJ1-5,.,14,TGTGCCAGCAGACTGGACCTAACCGAGCAGCCCCAGCATTTT,CASRLDLTEQPQHF
few,TRBV11-1,TRBJ2-5,.,14,TGTGCCAGCAGCTTAGGCGGGTCACAAGAGACCCAGTACTTC,CASSLGGSQETQYF
.,TRBV4-3,TRBJ2-2,.,17,TGCGCCAGCAGCCAAGATCCAGTGGGGGGACCTACCGGGGAGCTGTTTTTT,CASSQDPVGGPTGELFF
.,TRBV10-3,TRBJ2-3,TRBD1,13,TGTGCCATCAGACAGGGGAGTGTAGATACGCAGTATTTT,CAIRQGSVDTQYF
many,TRBV20-1,TRBJ2-1,.,15,TGCAGTGCTAGCGGGTTCGGACCCTCCTACAATGAGCAGTTCTTC,CSASGFGPSYNEQFF
.,TRBV6-5,TRBJ2-7,.,15,TGTGCCAGCAGTACGTCCTCGGGGGTTTGGTACGAGCAGTACTTC,CASSTSSGVWYEQYF
few,TRBV20-1,TRBJ2-7,.,14,TGCAGTGCTTCCGGAAGGACTAACACCTACGAGCAGTACTTC,CSASGRTNTYEQYF
few,TRBV14,TRBJ2-1,TRBD2,15,TGTGCCAGCAGCCAAGGACTAGCGGGGGCGTATGAGCAGTTCTTC,CASSQGLAGAYEQFF
.,TRBV7-2,TRBJ2-5,.,14,TGTGCCAGCAGCTCTCAACGGTTGGAAAAGACCCAGTACTTC,CASSSQRLEKTQYF
.,TRBV5-1,TRBJ2-1,TRBD1,15,TGCGCCAGCAGTAGGTGGACAGGGGATGCGAATGAGCAGTTCTTC,CASSRWTGDANEQFF